Shown below are 9 T cell receptor beta chains from a single sample sequenced in a study of blood T cell repertoires in COVID-19 (dated by TCRdb to 2020 to 2021). Library preparation used the immunoSEQ multiplex PCR assay. Drawn from immuneACCESS, this table holds only the in-frame rearrangements with V and J called that TCRdb kept. Clones are partly lost; checked studies trace under half to an unresolved V gene and leave the rest unexplained. The sample yields fewer than 100,000 clones; approximately 86% were counted once. The ten most abundant clones make up 7% to 7.5% of the sample. The sample taken for sequencing was peripheral blood. The receptors stem from a man between 60 and 75 years old with acute or convalescent COVID-19.

The gene calls are TRBV5-1 and TRBJ1-1; D is ambiguous. The CDR3 has 14 residues. Germline V gives CDR1 SGHRS, CDR2 YFSETQ. The ends were cut back, 6 bases at V and 0 bases at J, with 12 bases in the middle. Here the CDR3 reads CASKTADLNTEAFF. The CDR3 region has the DNA TGCGCCAGCAAAACAGCTGACCTGAACACTGAAGCTTTCTTT.

The J gene is TRBJ2-7, the V gene TRBV7-5; the table's D call TRBD1 went unverified against the DNA. TRBV7-5 is reported as a pseudogene. CDR3 length equals 15 residues. The DNA for the CDR3 is TGTGCCAGAAGCTTAGTCGACAGGGGGCCCTACGAGCAGTACTTC. Translated: CARSLVDRGPYEQYF.

CDR3 DNA sequence: TGTGCCAGCAGCCCAACAGCGGGCGGGGGGTTTTTCTTT. Amino acid sequence: CASSPTAGGGFFF. V usage is TRBV14 and J usage is TRBJ1-1; possibly TRBD1 for D (5 bases). The germline CDR1 and CDR2 sequences are SGHDN and FVKESK. Trimming pared 4 bases from V and 13 bases from J, leaving 19 bases between. The CDR3 spans 13 residues.

The chain has TRBV11-3 and TRBJ2-1, with D possibly matching TRBD2 (5 bases). CDR3 length: 14 amino acids. V was cut by 0 bases and J by 7 bases, with 10 bases left in between. Per germline, CDR1 SGHNT and CDR2 YENEEA. CDR3 in DNA: TGTGCCAGCAGCTTAGATGGAGGCCTTAATGAGCAGTTCTTC. Translation gives CASSLDGGLNEQFF.

The gene calls are TRBV27 and TRBJ1-2, with D unclear. Trimming pared 6 bases from V and 4 bases from J, leaving 15 bases between. The CDR3 loop spans 14 amino acids. Germline CDR1 is MNHEY and CDR2 is SMNVEV (reference sequence). Written as DNA, the CDR3 is TGTGCCAGCAGCCTCACCCCCCAGGCCTATGGCTACACCTTC. It yields the protein CASSLTPQAYGYTF.

A single count supports this clone. The rearrangement links TRBV19 to TRBJ1-1; 7 bases are shared with TRBD1. CDR3 size: 16 residues. Germline-derived CDR1 and CDR2 are LNHDA and SQIVND (reference sequence). Unmatched junction bases numbered 13, after V lost 7 bases and J lost 2 bases. In DNA form, the CDR3 reads TGTGCCAGTACCCCTTTGAGACAGGGCTTTAACACTGAAGCTTTCTTT. Amino acids: CASTPLRQGFNTEAFF.

The V and J genes are TRBV5-6 and TRBJ1-2; 8 bases are a match to TRBD1. The ends lost 4 bases at V and 4 bases at J; junction bases unmatched: 9. Germline V CDR1 and CDR2: SGHDT, YYEEEE. The CDR3 contains 15 residues. The CDR3 region is CASSGAGQAFYGYTF. CDR3 bases: TGTGCCAGCAGCGGAGCGGGACAGGCGTTCTATGGCTACACCTTC.

The V and J genes are TRBV27 and TRBJ1-5; 7 nucleotides line up with TRBD1. Germline lookup yields CDR1 MNHEY and CDR2 SMNVEV (reference sequence). The CDR3 runs 13 residues. V shed 5 bases, J shed 5 bases, and the junction held 3 bases outside the gene matches. CDR3 region: CASSGQGDQPQHF. The CDR3, as DNA: TGTGCCAGCAGTGGGCAGGGGGATCAGCCCCAGCATTTT.

CDR3 in amino acids: CASSVSQGTEAFF. CDR3 DNA: TGCGCCAGCAGTGTTTCCCAGGGAACTGAAGCTTTCTTT. This chain uses TRBV10-1 with TRBJ1-1; D might be TRBD1 (5 bases). CDR3 length: 13 amino acids. The V and J ends lost 4 bases and 5 bases respectively, with 11 bases between them. Germline CDR1 is WNHNN and CDR2 is SYGVQD (reference sequence).